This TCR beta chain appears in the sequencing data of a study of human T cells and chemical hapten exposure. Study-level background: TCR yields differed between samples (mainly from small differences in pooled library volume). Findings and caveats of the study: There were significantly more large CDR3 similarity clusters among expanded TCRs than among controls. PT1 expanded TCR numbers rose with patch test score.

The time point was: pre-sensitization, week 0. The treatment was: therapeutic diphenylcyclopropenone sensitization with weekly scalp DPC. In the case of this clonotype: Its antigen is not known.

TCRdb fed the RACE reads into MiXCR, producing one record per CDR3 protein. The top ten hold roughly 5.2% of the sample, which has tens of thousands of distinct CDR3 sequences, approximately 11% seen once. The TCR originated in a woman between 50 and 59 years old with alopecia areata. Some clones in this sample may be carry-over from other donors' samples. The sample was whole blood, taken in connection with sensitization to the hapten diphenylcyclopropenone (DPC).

CDR3 in amino acids: CANVQGRSTDTQYF. DNA for the CDR3: TGCGCCAATGTACAGGGGAGGAGCACAGATACGCAGTATTTT. The chain employs TRBV4-3 and TRBJ2-3, with a tentative D call TRBD1 (7 bases). This CDR3 comprises 14 residues. Germline V gives CDR1 LGHNA, CDR2 YSLEER. The ends were cut back, 10 bases at V and 0 bases at J, with 14 bases in the middle.